These T cell receptor beta chains were read from a single sample in a study of early T cells in non-severe SARS-CoV-2 infection. TCRdb itself ran the 5' RACE reads through MiXCR, one entry per CDR3 protein. Of about 81,000 distinct CDR3 sequences in the sample, roughly 6% are singletons; the top ten hold about 7.8%. The sequencing sample was made of whole blood. These receptors were obtained from an adult who was a healthcare worker with PCR-confirmed SARS-CoV-2 infection or an uninfected control (not recorded which). CDR3s include the opening cysteine and the closing phenylalanine or tryptophan. A D gene is named only where the DNA matches it firmly. Not every row has a clone size; where given, it reads once, few, many or a size class.

13,TRBJ1-2,TRBV5-4,TRBD1,many,TGTGCCAGCAGGAAACAGGGGCGTCGAGGCTACACCTTC,CASRKQGRRGYTF
17,TRBJ2-3,TRBV7-2,-,-,TGTGCCAGCAGCTTAGGGCCTCTAAGGAGGAGCACAGATACGCAGTATTTT,CASSLGPLRRSTDTQYF
19,TRBJ1-4,TRBV7-9,TRBD1,many,TGTGCCAGCAGCGAGACGGACAGGGCCAGGCCCCCCTTTAATGAAAAACTGTTTTTT,CASSETDRARPPFNEKLFF
11,TRBJ1-1,TRBV20-1,-,few,TGCAGTGCTCAGGGTTCCACTGAAGCTTTCTTT,CSAQGSTEAFF
14,TRBJ1-5,TRBV29-1,-,few,TGCAGCGTGCTCGCGGGGCCCTTGGGGCAGCCCCAGCATTTT,CSVLAGPLGQPQHF
15,TRBJ1-1,TRBV7-9,-,-,TGTGCCAGCAGCGGAATGACAGCTTTGAACACTGAAGCTTTCTTT,CASSGMTALNTEAFF
14,TRBJ2-7,TRBV7-2,TRBD1,many,TGTGCCAGCAGCTTAGGGACAGGGCCCTACGAGCAGTACTTC,CASSLGTGPYEQYF
13,TRBJ2-4,TRBV20-1,-,many,TGCAGTGCTGGGGGGTGGGACAAAAACATTCAGTACTTC,CSAGGWDKNIQYF
13,TRBJ1-1,TRBV18,TRBD1,many,TGTGCCAGCTCAGGACAGGAGAACACTGAAGCTTTCTTT,CASSGQENTEAFF
16,TRBJ2-2,TRBV6-2/TRBV6-3,TRBD2,-,TGTGCCAGCAGGCGGGGAGCGGGAGCTCTCACCGGGGAGCTGTTTTTT,CASRRGAGALTGELFF
15,TRBJ2-7,TRBV5-4,TRBD1,many,TGTGCCAGCAGCTGGGGGACAGGGAAAACCTACGAGCAGTACTTC,CASSWGTGKTYEQYF
16,TRBJ2-4,TRBV2,-,-,TGTGCCAGCAGTGAAGAGGCCAGGGGCGGGAAAAACATTCAGTACTTC,CASSEEARGGKNIQYF
15,TRBJ2-2,TRBV27,-,few,TGTGCCAGCAGTTTACGTACAAAGGGCACCGGGGAGCTGTTTTTT,CASSLRTKGTGELFF
14,TRBJ2-2,TRBV20-1,TRBD1,many,TGCAGTGCCACGGACAGGGTGAACACCGGGGAGCTGTTTTTT,CSATDRVNTGELFF
14,TRBJ1-1,TRBV11-2,TRBD1,few,TGTGCCAGCAGCTTCTCCAGGGGGCACACTGAAGCTTTCTTT,CASSFSRGHTEAFF
14,TRBJ2-1,TRBV27,-,few,TGTGCCAGCAGTCGCGGGGGCATACCCAATGAGCAGTTCTTC,CASSRGGIPNEQFF
13,TRBJ2-3,TRBV12-3/TRBV12-4,-,-,TGTGCCAGCAGTTTAATACGCACAGATACGCAGTATTTT,CASSLIRTDTQYF
17,TRBJ2-2,TRBV7-2,TRBD1,many,TGTGCCAGCAGCGTATCCGGGACAGGGAGTGGCACCGGGGAGCTGTTTTTT,CASSVSGTGSGTGELFF
15,TRBJ2-7,TRBV12-3/TRBV12-4,-,few,TGTGCCAGCAGTTTGCAGGGTGGAGTCGGATACGAGCAGTACTTC,CASSLQGGVGYEQYF
13,TRBJ2-6,TRBV30,-,many,TGTGCCTGGAGCCCCCTCGGGGCCAACGTCCTGACTTTC,CAWSPLGANVLTF
14,TRBJ2-7,TRBV18,-,few,TGTGCCAGCTCACTAGGGCGGGCGACCTACGAGCAGTACTTC,CASSLGRATYEQYF
12,TRBJ2-1,TRBV19,TRBD1,many,TGTGCCAGTAGGGGACAGTACAATGAGCAGTTCTTC,CASRGQYNEQFF
14,TRBJ2-1,TRBV18,-,many,TGTGCCAGCTCCCTTGCCGGGGTACACAATGAGCAGTTCTTC,CASSLAGVHNEQFF
13,TRBJ1-5,TRBV7-9,-,many,TGTGCCAGCAGCTTAGCGGGGGACAAAGCCCAGCATTTT,CASSLAGDKAQHF
14,TRBJ1-2,TRBV5-1,-,-,TGCGCCAGCAGCCCTGAGGCAGCCCGGGGAGGCTACACCTTC,CASSPEAARGGYTF
15,TRBJ1-3,TRBV7-6,-,many,TGTGCCAGCAGCTTGGGAGCGTCCTCTGGAAACACCATATATTTT,CASSLGASSGNTIYF
13,TRBJ2-1,TRBV5-8,-,many,TGTGCCAGCAGCTTTGTTTGGGGGAGTGAGCAGTTCTTC,CASSFVWGSEQFF
17,TRBJ2-2,TRBV27,TRBD2,few,TGTGCCAGCAGTTTATCGGTGGAAGGGAGGGCGACCGGGGAGCTGTTTTTT,CASSLSVEGRATGELFF
15,TRBJ1-2,TRBV14,-,many,TGTGCCAGCAGCCAAACCGGGATACCCAACTATGGCTACACCTTC,CASSQTGIPNYGYTF
14,TRBJ2-3,TRBV27,-,few,TGTGCCAGCAGTCTTAAGGGGGGGCGGGGTACGCAGTATTTT,CASSLKGGRGTQYF
18,TRBJ1-5,TRBV6-1,-,few,TGTGCCAGCAGTCGACAAATTAGGACCTTGGGGGGCAATCAGCCCCAGCATTTT,CASSRQIRTLGGNQPQHF
18,TRBJ2-2,TRBV11-2,TRBD1,many,TGTGCCAGCAGCTTACTCGGCAGGGGGCCCCGAGGCACCGGGGAGCTGTTTTTT,CASSLLGRGPRGTGELFF
15,TRBJ2-2,TRBV2,-,few,TGTGCCAGCAGCGCAAGGGTCGCGAACACCGGGGAGCTGTTTTTT,CASSARVANTGELFF
14,TRBJ2-6,TRBV20-1,-,many,TGCAGTGCTAATAAGTACTCTGGGGCCAACGTCCTGACTTTC,CSANKYSGANVLTF
14,TRBJ2-7,TRBV6-5,-,many,TGTGCCAGCAGTTACGGTAGGGTCGGTTACGAGCAGTACTTC,CASSYGRVGYEQYF